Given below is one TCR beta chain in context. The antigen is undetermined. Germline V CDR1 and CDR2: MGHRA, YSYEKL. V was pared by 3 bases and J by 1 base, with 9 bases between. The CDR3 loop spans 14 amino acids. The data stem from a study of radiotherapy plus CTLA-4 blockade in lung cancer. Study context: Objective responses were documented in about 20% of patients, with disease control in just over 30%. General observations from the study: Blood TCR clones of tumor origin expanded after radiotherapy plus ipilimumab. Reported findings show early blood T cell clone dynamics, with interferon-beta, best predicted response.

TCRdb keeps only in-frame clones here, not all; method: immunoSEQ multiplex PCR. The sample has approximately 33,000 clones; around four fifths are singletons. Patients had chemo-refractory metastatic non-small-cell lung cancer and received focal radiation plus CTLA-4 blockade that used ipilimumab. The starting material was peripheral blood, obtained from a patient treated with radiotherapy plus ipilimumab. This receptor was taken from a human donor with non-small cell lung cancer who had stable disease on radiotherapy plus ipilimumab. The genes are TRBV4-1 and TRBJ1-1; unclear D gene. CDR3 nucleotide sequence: TGCGCCAGCAGCCACAGATTTACGAACACTGAAGCTTTCTTT. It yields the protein CASSHRFTNTEAFF.